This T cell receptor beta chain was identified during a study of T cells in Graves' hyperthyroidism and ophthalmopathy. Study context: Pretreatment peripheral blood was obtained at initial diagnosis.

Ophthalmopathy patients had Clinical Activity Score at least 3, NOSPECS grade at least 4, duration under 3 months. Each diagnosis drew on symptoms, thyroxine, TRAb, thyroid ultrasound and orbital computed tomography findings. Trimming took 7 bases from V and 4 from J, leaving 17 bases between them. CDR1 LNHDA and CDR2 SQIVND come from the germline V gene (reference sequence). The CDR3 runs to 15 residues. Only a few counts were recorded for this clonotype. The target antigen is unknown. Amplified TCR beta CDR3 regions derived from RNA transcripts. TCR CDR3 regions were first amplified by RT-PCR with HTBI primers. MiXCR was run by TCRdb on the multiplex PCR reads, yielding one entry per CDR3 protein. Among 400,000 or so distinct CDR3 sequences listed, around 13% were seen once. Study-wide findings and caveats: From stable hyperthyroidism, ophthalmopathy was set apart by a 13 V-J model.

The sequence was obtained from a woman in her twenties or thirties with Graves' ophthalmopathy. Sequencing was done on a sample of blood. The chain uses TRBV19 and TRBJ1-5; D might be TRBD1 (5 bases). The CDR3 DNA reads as TGTGCCAGTATGGGGGGAAACTGGGCGAATCAGCCCCAGCATTTT. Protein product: CASMGGNWANQPQHF.